One TCR beta chain is described in this entry. Its antigen is not identified. The record originates from a study of read filtering for tumor transcriptome and immune sequencing. On the study more broadly: RNA-seq yielded only 85 to 1273 TCR reads, IR-seq about 3.5 to 11 million.

Study results and caveats: Single-read clonotypes: about 81.9% of IR-seq clonotypes (around 3.6% of reads), more than 70% of RNA-seq clonotypes (less than 50% of reads). Correlation between methods rose after single-read clonotypes were removed. Even smaller IR-seq throughput identified most shared clonotypes.

Molecular barcoded adaptors covering alpha/delta and beta/gamma chains were used on roughly 400 ng RNA. Each CDR3 protein is one row after TCRdb ran MiXCR on the reads. The table records approximately 40,000 distinct CDR3 sequences, roughly 13% of them present only once. This CDR3 region has 18 residues. The junction had 14 bases not matched to a gene; V was cut back by 9 bases and J by 0 bases. Per the germline V gene, CDR1 is ENHRY and CDR2 is SYGVKD. The gene calls are TRBV10-3 and TRBJ2-1; 10 bases match TRBD2. The sample was a population of CD138-negative cells sorted from bone marrow. The receptor was derived from a donor at least 40 years old with multiple myeloma. As DNA, the CDR3 is TGTGCCATTAGCCGAACCGGGACTAGCGAAAGCTCCTACAATGAGCAGTTCTTC. This gives the protein CAISRTGTSESSYNEQFF.